The present entry profiles one TCR beta chain with its context. Its target is not known. The germline V gene encodes CDR1 SGHDT and CDR2 YYEEEE. The CDR3 spans 18 residues. V dropped 0 bases and J dropped 4; count of bases not matched to a gene: 9. The sample is drawn from a study of shared clonotypes between healthy human individuals. Libraries were prepared by immunoSEQ multiplex PCR; TCRdb keeps only in-frame clonotypes and omits some of them. The table includes about 1.5 million clones, 95% to 99% detected once. Donors, healthy HIV-negative adults, lacked recent acute infections or vaccinations. General study results and limits: Estimated richness values were generally larger in naive subsets than in memory subsets.

The specimen sequenced was naive CD4+ T cells sorted from blood. Noted subset: CD45RA+ positively selected. The receptor comes from a man under 40 in good health. This chain uses TRBV5-6 with TRBJ2-1, with 11 bases lining up with TRBD1. The CDR3 protein is CASSLGSTGTGGYNEQFF. DNA of the CDR3: TGTGCCAGCAGCTTGGGATCCACCGGGACAGGGGGTTACAATGAGCAGTTCTTC.